These 11 T cell receptor beta chains share one sample of origin, sequenced in a study of blood T cell repertoires in COVID-19. The assay was immunoSEQ multiplex PCR, and TCRdb's table has in-frame clones only and misses some. The table records approximately 160,000 clones, 80% to 90% of them present only once. The specimen was peripheral blood. These receptors all come from a human donor in a cohort sampled during active COVID-19.

This chain uses TRBV11-2 with TRBJ2-2, with D unresolved. CDR1 is SGHAT, CDR2 FQNNGV, per germline. The CDR3 is 14 amino acids. V was trimmed by 5 bases and J by 0 bases, leaving 7 bases between them. Here the CDR3 reads CASSLNANTGELFF. In DNA, the CDR3 is TGTGCCAGCAGCCTAAACGCGAACACCGGGGAGCTGTTTTTT.

The J gene is TRBJ2-1, the V gene TRBV5-5; TRBD2 agrees at 9 bases. The CDR3 runs to 15 residues. Unmatched junction bases numbered 4, after V lost 1 base and J lost 5 bases. Germline V gene lookup returns CDR1 SGHKS and CDR2 YYEKEE (reference sequence). CDR3 residues: CASSLLGGGDNEQFF. Here the CDR3 DNA reads TGTGCCAGCAGCTTGCTGGGCGGGGGGGACAATGAGCAGTTCTTC.

The chain recombines TRBV3-1 (or the pseudogene TRBV3-2) with TRBJ1-1; D is possibly TRBD1 (6 bases). This CDR3 comprises 13 residues. Trimming removed 4 bases from V and 10 bases from J, with 16 bases in between. Germline V CDR1 and CDR2: LGHDT, YNNKEL (reference sequence). The DNA for the CDR3 is TGTGCCAGCAGCCGAAGCGGGGGCCGGGGAGCTTTCTTT. It codes for CASSRSGGRGAFF.

This clone appeared a few times. This chain joins TRBV4-2 and TRBJ1-5; TRBD1 aligns across 10 bases. V was clipped by 4 bases and J by 1 base; unmatched bases: 13. This CDR3 comprises 19 residues. Germline assignment: CDR1 LGHNA and CDR2 YNFKEQ. This CDR3 is CASSPVAGTGVGSNQPQHF. The CDR3 coding sequence is TGTGCCAGCAGCCCAGTGGCCGGGACAGGGGTCGGAAGCAATCAGCCCCAGCATTTT.

V is TRBV7-6 and J is TRBJ2-7, with 9 bases identical to TRBD1. This CDR3 is built from 14 residues. The V gene end was trimmed by 4 bases and the J gene end by 5 bases; junction bases not matched to a gene: 6. The germline V gene has CDR1 SGHVS and CDR2 FNYEAQ. CDR3 nucleotides: TGTGCCAGCAGCTCGACAGGGGGTGGGGACGAGCAGTACTTC. Translation: CASSSTGGGDEQYF.

This clone was observed a few times. The chain uses TRBV28 and TRBJ1-2; D may be TRBD1 (5 bases). V was clipped by 7 bases and J by 7 bases, with 13 bases between them. This CDR3 spans 12 amino acids. Germline CDR1 is MDHEN and CDR2 is SYDVKM. The CDR3 reads CASTSRVLGYTF. CDR3 nucleotide sequence: TGTGCCAGCACTTCCAGGGTACTTGGCTACACCTTC.

This chain joins TRBV18 and TRBJ1-1; D not certain. The length of the CDR3 is 15 residues. V shed 0 bases and J shed 8 bases, with 16 bases lying between them. Germline V gives CDR1 KGHSH, CDR2 LQKENI. The CDR3 DNA follows: TGTGCCAGCTCACCACCTGTGAGGGCCTCGTCGGAAGCTTTCTTT. This translates into CASSPPVRASSEAFF. Full variable domain (remainder filled in from reference TRBV18 and TRBJ1-1): NAGVMQNPRHLVRRRGQEARLRCSPMKGHSHVYWYRQLPEEGLKFMVYLQKENIIDESGMPKERFSAEFPKEGPSILRIQQVVRGDSAAYFCASSPPVRASSEAFFGQGTRLTVV.

The chain couples TRBV5-1 to TRBJ2-7; possibly TRBD2 for D (5 bases). Looked up from germline, CDR1 is SGHRS and CDR2 is YFSETQ. The germline V and J ends were trimmed by 7 bases and 3 bases, with 8 bases remaining between them. This CDR3 is built from 11 residues. CDR3: CASGRGYEQYF. CDR3 coding DNA: TGCGCCAGCGGTCGGGGCTACGAGCAGTACTTC.

The V call is TRBV12-3 or TRBV12-4, the J call TRBJ2-3, with D unclear. CDR3 size: 12 residues. V was shortened by 5 bases and J by 5 bases, with 8 bases between the two germline ends. The CDR3 DNA follows: TGTGCCAGCAGTACAAGAGGAGATACGCAGTATTTT. Translation: CASSTRGDTQYF.

This clone appeared a few times. The CDR3 region is CASSEVQGTQPQHF. The CDR3 DNA is TGCGCCAGCAGCGAAGTACAGGGAACGCAGCCCCAGCATTTT. The chain links TRBV4-1 to TRBJ1-5; possibly TRBD1 for D (6 bases). This CDR3 contains 14 residues. V gave up 5 bases and J gave up 7 bases, with 15 bases separating them. Germline CDR1 and CDR2: MGHRA and YSYEKL.

The chain couples TRBV12-3 or TRBV12-4 to TRBJ1-2, with 7 positions matching TRBD1. This CDR3 region has 13 residues. Germline trimming cut 5 bases from V and 8 bases from J; bases unmatched to any gene: 8. In DNA, the CDR3 is TGTGCCAGCAGTCCGACAGGGTATAACGGCTACACCTTC. This codes for CASSPTGYNGYTF.